The clone carrying this TCR beta chain was detected once. Its antigen remains unknown. Use of 60 Vbeta and 13 Jbeta primers characterized the PCR. In the source study's methods: Tens of millions of unique TCR beta chains, some 11 million shared, were counted in a later analysis. Sequencing used immunoSEQ multiplex PCR; TCRdb keeps in-frame clones, though not all of them. The V and J calls and the clone size are those of that table, but D and trimming were determined from the DNA. The table has more than 110,000 clones, around 80% seen once. The data originate from a study of cytomegalovirus exposure and HLA in healthy donors. This CDR3 is 15 amino acids long. CDR1 and CDR2 (germline): SEHNR, FQNEAQ (reference sequence). V dropped 3 bases and J dropped 2 bases, with 14 bases sitting between them. General study points: High sensitivity and specificity were reportedly achieved when the classifier diagnosed cytomegalovirus status.

The chain is built from TRBV7-9 and TRBJ2-7; TRBD1 is a possible D gene (6 bases). Sequences were obtained from PBMCs. The receptor was isolated from a man aged 40-50 years in good health and CMV-seropositive. CDR3 nucleotide sequence: TGTGCCAGCAGCTTTATACAGGGCTCAGCCTACGAGCAGTACTTC. This encodes CASSFIQGSAYEQYF.